This TCR beta chain originates from a study of shared clonotypes between healthy human individuals. Looking at the study overall: CD4 naive and CD4 memory each took three plates per donor, while CD8 naive took two and CD8 memory one. Whole-study findings and limits: Rarefaction gave evidence that sorted-subset sequencing remained incomplete despite large depth.

It was CD45RO-negative cells, positively selected for CCR7, that made up naive CD8 cells, with terminally differentiated effector memory CD45RA+ cells excluded. Free of recent acute infections or vaccinations, the donors were healthy HIV-negative adults. The donor cohort consisted entirely of Caucasian adults residing in Nashville, Tennessee. Details on this clone: Its antigen remains unknown.

Here immunoSEQ multiplex PCR was the method, and the copy in TCRdb shows in-frame clones only, minus some. The top ten clones hold roughly 1% of a sample with under 2,000,000 clones, roughly 95% of them seen once. The V gene's germline CDR1 is SGHNT and CDR2 YYREEE (reference sequence). CDR3 length equals 13 residues. V lost 4 bases and J lost 7; bases outside the gene matches: 6. The TCR originated in a young man in good health. The chain recombines TRBV5-4 with TRBJ2-7; 9 bases map to TRBD1. The specimen was naive CD8+ T cells sorted from blood. The CDR3 DNA reads TGTGCCAGCAGCCAACAGGGGGCTGGGGAGCAGTACTTC. It yields the protein CASSQQGAGEQYF.